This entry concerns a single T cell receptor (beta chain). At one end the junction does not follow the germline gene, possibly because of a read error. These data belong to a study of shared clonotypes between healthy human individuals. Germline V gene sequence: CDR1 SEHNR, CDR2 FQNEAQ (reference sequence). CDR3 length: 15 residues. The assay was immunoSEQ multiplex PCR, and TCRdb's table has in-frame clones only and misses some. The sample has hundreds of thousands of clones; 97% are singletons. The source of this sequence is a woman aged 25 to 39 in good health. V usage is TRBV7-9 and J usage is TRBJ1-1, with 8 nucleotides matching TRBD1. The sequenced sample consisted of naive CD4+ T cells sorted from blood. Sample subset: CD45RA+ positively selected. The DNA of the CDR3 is TGTGCCAGCAGCTTTAAGGACAGGGTAAATACTGAAGTTTTCTTT. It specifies CASSFKDRVNTEVFF.